Sequencing of this T cell receptor (beta chain) was carried out in a study of CD8 T cells in Susac syndrome. Trimming left V 5 bases short and J 6 bases short, with 29 bases between. CDR3 length equals 18 residues. Germline V CDR1 and CDR2: SEHNR, FQNEAQ (reference sequence). TEMRA cells were FACS-enriched and CD8+ and CD4+ T cells negatively isolated. Random hexamers were used to reverse transcribe an amount of about 0.45 to 1 ug RNA. TCRdb re-derived calls from the immunoSEQ multiplex PCR reads in MiXCR, one entry per CDR3 protein. This sample has roughly 120,000 distinct CDR3 sequences, with 85% to 95% found just once.

The TCR was taken from a human donor with multiple sclerosis. The chain employs TRBV7-9 and TRBJ2-7; D might be TRBD1 (5 bases). Sequencing was performed on CD8+ T cells from PBMCs. The CDR3 coding sequence is TGTGCCAGCAGCGATAGACAGTGCCTCCTTTTCCCCGCCTGCGAGCAGTACTTC. Amino acids: CASSDRQCLLFPACEQYF. Full variable domain (missing parts from reference TRBV7-9 and TRBJ2-7): DTGVSQNPRHKITKRGQNVTFRCDPISEHNRLYWYRQTLGQGPEFLTYFQNEAQLEKSRLLSDRFSAERPKGSFSTLEIQRTEQGDSAMYLCASSDRQCLLFPACEQYFGPGTRLTVT.